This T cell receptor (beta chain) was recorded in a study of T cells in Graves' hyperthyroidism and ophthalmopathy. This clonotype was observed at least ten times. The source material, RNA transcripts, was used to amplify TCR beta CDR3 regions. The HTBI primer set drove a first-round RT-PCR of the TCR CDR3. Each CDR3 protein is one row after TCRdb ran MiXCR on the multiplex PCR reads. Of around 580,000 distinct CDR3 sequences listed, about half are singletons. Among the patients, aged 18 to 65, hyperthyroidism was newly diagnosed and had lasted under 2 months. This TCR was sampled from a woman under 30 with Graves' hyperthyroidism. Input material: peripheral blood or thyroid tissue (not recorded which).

The CDR3, as DNA: TGTGCCAGCAGCTTGGACCGGGAGATTGTATACGAGCAGTACTTC. Its protein product is CASSLDREIVYEQYF. The chain recombines TRBV5-5 with TRBJ2-7, with D possibly being TRBD2 (6 bases). V was shortened by 0 bases and J by 4 bases, with 14 bases between the two germline ends. Germline CDR1 SGHKS, CDR2 YYEKEE (reference sequence). CDR3 length: 15 amino acids.